The T cell receptor (beta chain) described here comes from a study of T cell responses to AZD1222 COVID-19 vaccine. Broader study findings: The sample set comprised mostly white British donors with more females, and clonal diversity was possibly underestimated. Only 5 or 6 people who got AZD1222 tested seropositive at baseline. Rises in breadth and depth of Spike-specific TCRs came after two AZD1222 doses.

Sequencing was performed with immunoSEQ multiplex PCR; in TCRdb, only in-frame clones are kept and a portion is missing. The table includes 150,000 to 170,000 clones, about nine tenths detected once. With regard to this clone: Its target is unknown.

This CDR3 is 15 amino acids long. Trimming cost V 1 base and J 5 bases; bases outside gene matches: 5. Germline CDR1 reads LGHNA; CDR2 reads YSLEER. Sequences were derived from peripheral blood, sampled on day 0 of MenACWY control vaccination. The rearrangement links TRBV4-3 to TRBJ2-5; 9 bases are shared with TRBD2. This TCR was recovered from an adult in good health. The CDR3 nucleotides are TGCGCCAGCAGCCAAGGGACTAGCGTCGGGGAGACCCAGTACTTC. Residues: CASSQGTSVGETQYF.